This T cell receptor (beta chain) was captured by sequencing in a study of blood T cell repertoires in COVID-19. Study context: The analysed material was cDNA or gDNA that came from T cells, B-cell-depleted T cells, or PBMCs.

This CDR3 spans 16 amino acids. The germline gives CDR1 SGDLS, CDR2 YYNGEE. Trimming removed 0 bases at V and 1 base at J, with 10 bases between. Libraries were prepared by immunoSEQ multiplex PCR; TCRdb keeps only in-frame clonotypes and omits some of them. The sample yields under 300,000 clones, approximately 80% seen once. The TCR originated in a woman aged 35 to 49 with active or convalescent COVID-19. The source material was peripheral blood. The gene calls are TRBV9 and TRBJ2-2; TRBD1 is a possible D gene (5 bases). The CDR3 DNA follows: TGTGCCAGCAGCGTAGCGGCAGGGTGGAACACCGGGGAGCTGTTTTTT. As protein: CASSVAAGWNTGELFF.